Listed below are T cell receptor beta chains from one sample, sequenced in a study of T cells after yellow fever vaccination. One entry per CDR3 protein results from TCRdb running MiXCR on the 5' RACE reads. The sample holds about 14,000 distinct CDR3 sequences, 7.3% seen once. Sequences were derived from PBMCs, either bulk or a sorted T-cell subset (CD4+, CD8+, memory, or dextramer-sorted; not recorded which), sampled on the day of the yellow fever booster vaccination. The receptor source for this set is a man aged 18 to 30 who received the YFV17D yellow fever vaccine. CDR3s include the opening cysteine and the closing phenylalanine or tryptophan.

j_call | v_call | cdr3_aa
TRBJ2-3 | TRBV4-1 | CASSQLVFGTDTQYF
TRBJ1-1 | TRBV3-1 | CASSRGLNTEAFF
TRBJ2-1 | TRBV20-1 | CSARDLLKGVSSYNEQFF
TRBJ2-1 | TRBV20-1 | CSGRAGDGEQFF
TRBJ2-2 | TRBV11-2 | CASSLFRGAGELFF
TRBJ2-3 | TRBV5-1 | CASSSGTSGGSGTDTQYF
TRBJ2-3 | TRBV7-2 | CASSRRDRGADTQYF
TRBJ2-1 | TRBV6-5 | CASSYSLWVNEQFF
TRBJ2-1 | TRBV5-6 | CASTMGPNNEQFF
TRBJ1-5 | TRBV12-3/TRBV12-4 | CASSQTGGLMPQHF
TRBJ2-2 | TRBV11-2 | CASSLVRTGELFF
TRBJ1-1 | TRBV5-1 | CASSPEFLLYTEAFF
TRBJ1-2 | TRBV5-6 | CASSFTSYGYTF
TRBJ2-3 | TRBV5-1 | CASSLTGALSTDTQYF
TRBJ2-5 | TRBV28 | CASSLSGGAETQYF
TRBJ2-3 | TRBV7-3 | CASSLGQTSTDTQYF
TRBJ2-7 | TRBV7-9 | CASSFFNRAEQYF
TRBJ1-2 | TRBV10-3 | CAISERSNYGYTF
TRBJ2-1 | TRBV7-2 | CASSSRFSGSYNEQFF
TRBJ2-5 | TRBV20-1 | CSARDQLSWGETQYF
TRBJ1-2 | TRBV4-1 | CASSQTYPQVLVGYGYTF
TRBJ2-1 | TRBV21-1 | CASSKALRGSSYNEQFF
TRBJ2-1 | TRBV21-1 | CASSRTGVSTSYNEQFF
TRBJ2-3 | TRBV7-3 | CASCGQGGTDTQYF
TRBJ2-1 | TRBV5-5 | CASSSTRGGNEQFF
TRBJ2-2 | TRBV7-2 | CASTPSARPGELFF
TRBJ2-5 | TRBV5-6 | CASSFGGAGAYQETQYF
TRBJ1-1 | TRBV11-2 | CASSVGTGQMNTEAFF
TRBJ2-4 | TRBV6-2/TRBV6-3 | CASSYSTAKNIQYF
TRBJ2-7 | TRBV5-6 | CASSLYYEQYF
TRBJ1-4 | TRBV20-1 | CSARSVGDEKLFF
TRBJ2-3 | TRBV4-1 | CASSQVDLIYTDTQYF
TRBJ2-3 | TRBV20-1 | CSAPDRGLDTQYF
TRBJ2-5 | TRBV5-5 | CASSFEDQETQYF
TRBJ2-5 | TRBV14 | CASSQTRGEDQETQYF
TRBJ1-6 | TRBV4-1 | CASSQRQGDRFNSPLHF
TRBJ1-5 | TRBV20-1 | CSARGSDYSNQPQHF
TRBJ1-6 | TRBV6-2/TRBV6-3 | CASREAGRRINSPLHF
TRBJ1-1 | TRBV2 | CASSAEGSGTEAFF
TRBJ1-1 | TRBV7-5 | CISVPEASRTGLDTEAFF
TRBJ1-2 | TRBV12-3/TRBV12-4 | CASSLYNSYNYGYTF
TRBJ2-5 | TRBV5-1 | CASAPGLAEETQYF
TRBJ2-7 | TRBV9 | CASSVEALSYEQYF
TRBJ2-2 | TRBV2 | CASRFQGDGELFF
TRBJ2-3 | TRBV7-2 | CASSKTDNTQYF
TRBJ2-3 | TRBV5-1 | CASHAGTDTQYF
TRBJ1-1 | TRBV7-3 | CASSLVPSAEAFF
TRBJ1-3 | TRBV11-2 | CASSPPSGNTIYF
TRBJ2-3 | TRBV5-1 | CASSQGQAGSGVTDTQYF
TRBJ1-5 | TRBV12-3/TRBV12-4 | CASSLGGSVNQPQHF
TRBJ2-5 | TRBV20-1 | CSADSGGAVETQYF
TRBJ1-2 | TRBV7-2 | CASSPQQGNGYTF
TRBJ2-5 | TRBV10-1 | CASSERRVETQYF
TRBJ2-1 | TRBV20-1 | CSAREETLSYNEQFF